What follows are 18 T cell receptor beta chains derived from one specimen sequenced in a study of shared clonotypes between healthy human individuals. Assay: immunoSEQ multiplex PCR; the TCRdb copy retains only in-frame clones and omits some. The profile shows some 2.1 million clones, around 95% of them singletons. The source material was naive CD4+ T cells sorted from blood. Documented subset: CD45RA+ positively selected. The receptors come from a man aged 18 to 30 in good health.

This chain connects TRBV28 to TRBJ1-5, with 10 nucleotides matching TRBD1. J gave up 4 bases and V 6 bases, and 6 bases lay outside the gene matches. The CDR3 length is 15 residues. CDR1 is MDHEN and CDR2 is SYDVKM in the germline V gene. CDR3 in DNA: TGTGCCAGCAGCCGGGACAGGGGTGCGAATCAGCCCCAGCATTTT. This gives the protein CASSRDRGANQPQHF. Full variable domain (missing parts from reference TRBV28 and TRBJ1-5): DVKVTQSSRYLVKRTGEKVFLECVQDMDHENMFWYRQDPGLGLRLIYFSYDVKMKEKGDIPEGYSVSREKKERFSLILESASTNQTSMYLCASSRDRGANQPQHFGDGTRLSIL.

The chain couples TRBV2 to TRBJ1-6; tentative D call: TRBD1 (5 bases). Trimming left V 3 bases short and J 14 bases short, with 17 bases between. This CDR3 spans 14 amino acids. CDR1 is SNHLY, CDR2 FYNNEI, per germline. In DNA, the CDR3 is TGTGCCAGCAGTGATTGGGGGGGACCAGGGACCCTCCACTTT. Its translation is CASSDWGGPGTLHF.

The V call is TRBV6-5, the J call TRBJ1-4, with TRBD1 matching 12 bases. Germline V CDR1 and CDR2: MNHEY, SVGAGI. The CDR3 covers 15 residues. V lost 7 bases and J lost 9; bases outside the gene matches: 9. The DNA for the CDR3 is TGTGCCAGCACCGCCAGTGGGACAGGGGGCAAAAAACTGTTTTTT. Amino acid sequence: CASTASGTGGKKLFF.

The rearrangement joins TRBV7-9 to TRBJ2-6, with D possibly being TRBD1 or TRBD2 (5 bases each). Trimming removed 11 bases at V and 0 bases at J, with 17 bases between. Germline V gene sequence: CDR1 SEHNR, CDR2 FQNEAQ (reference sequence). CDR3 size: 16 residues. The CDR3 nucleotides read TGTGCCGCAGGACGGGGCCAGATCTCTGGGGCCAACGTCCTGACTTTC. As protein: CAAGRGQISGANVLTF.

J is TRBJ2-3 and V is TRBV4-2; 9 bases are shared with TRBD2. CDR1 is LGHNA, CDR2 YNFKEQ, per germline. Trimming at V came to 2 bases and at J to 4 bases, leaving 7 bases not matched to a gene. The CDR3 is made up of 16 amino acids. CDR3: CASSQFIAGDADTQYF. CDR3 nucleotide sequence: TGTGCCAGCAGCCAATTTATAGCGGGGGACGCAGATACGCAGTATTTT.

The chain employs TRBV29-1 and TRBJ2-7; D uncertain. Between the trimmed V and J ends, which lost 6 bases and 5 bases, there was a span of 17 bases. Germline values: CDR1 SQVTM, CDR2 ANQGSEA. This CDR3 comprises 13 residues. The CDR3: CSVAPMERNEQYF. CDR3 sequence (DNA): TGCAGCGTCGCCCCGATGGAGCGCAACGAGCAGTACTTC.

The chain employs TRBV4-1 and TRBJ1-1, with unresolved D. The V gene's germline CDR1 is MGHRA and CDR2 YSYEKL. The CDR3 runs to 14 residues. V was trimmed by 6 bases and J by 2 bases, leaving 13 bases between them. The DNA for the CDR3 is TGCGCCAGCAGGTTGGTTCCGGGAAACACTGAAGCTTTCTTT. Its translation is CASRLVPGNTEAFF.

This chain joins TRBV19 and TRBJ1-6; 7 bases are a match to TRBD1. The V gene end was trimmed by 6 bases and the J gene end by 5 bases; junction bases not matched to a gene: 4. The CDR3 runs to 14 residues. Germline-derived CDR1 and CDR2 are LNHDA and SQIVND (reference sequence). The CDR3 sequence is CASRTGTDNSPLHF. In nucleotides, the CDR3 is TGTGCCAGTAGGACCGGGACAGATAATTCACCCCTCCACTTT.

The chain is built from TRBV30 and TRBJ1-5; D is ambiguous. The CDR3 is 15 residues long. The V end was cut by 0 bases, the J end by 2 bases, with 11 bases between. Germline-derived CDR1 and CDR2 are GTSNPN and SVGIG (reference sequence). This CDR3 reads CAWSVAGSRNQPQHF. In DNA form, the CDR3 reads TGTGCCTGGAGTGTCGCCGGATCCCGCAATCAGCCCCAGCATTTT.

The CDR3 DNA sequence: TGTGCCAGCATAATAACGGCGTATAATTCACCCCTCCACTTT. Translated, it gives CASIITAYNSPLHF. The V and J genes are TRBV2 and TRBJ1-6, with D unresolved. This CDR3 spans 14 amino acids. The V gene's germline CDR1 is SNHLY and CDR2 FYNNEI. Between the trimmed V and J ends, which lost 7 bases and 4 bases, there was a span of 11 bases.

This clone is a singleton in its sample. The chain carries TRBV5-8 and TRBJ2-3, with D possibly being TRBD1 (6 bases). This CDR3 is 16 amino acids long. The V end was cut by 0 bases, the J end by 3 bases, with 14 bases between. Per germline, CDR1 SGHTS and CDR2 YDEGEE. CDR3 bases: TGTGCCAGCAGCTTGGGGCACAGGGAGCTGACAGATACGCAGTATTTT. Translation: CASSLGHRELTDTQYF.

For this clone: The same CDR3 arises from other DNA sequences in this sample as well. J is TRBJ2-7 and V is TRBV18; no definite D call. The CDR3 has 11 amino acids. The germline V gene has CDR1 KGHSH and CDR2 LQKENI. Deletions cut 5 bases from V and 1 base from J, with 3 bases between. CDR3 protein: CASSRSYEQYF. CDR3 DNA sequence: TGTGCCAGCTCAAGATCCTACGAGCAGTACTTC.

This clone was seen a single time. J is TRBJ2-1 and V is TRBV2; tentatively, D is TRBD1 (5 bases). Trimming took 0 bases from V and 6 from J, leaving 9 bases between them. Looked up from germline, CDR1 is SNHLY and CDR2 is FYNNEI. This CDR3 has 14 amino acids. CDR3: CASSEAAQVNEQFF. CDR3 nucleotide sequence: TGTGCCAGCAGTGAAGCGGCACAGGTCAATGAGCAGTTCTTC.

Regarding this clone: At one of its ends the junction is not consistent with the germline gene, which may arise from a read error. This chain connects TRBV18 to TRBJ2-7, with 9 bases identical to TRBD1. Germline CDR1 reads KGHSH; CDR2 reads LQKENI. The CDR3 spans 15 residues. The CDR3 protein is CASSPPETGGYGQYF. DNA of the CDR3: TGTGCCAGCTCACCACCGGAGACAGGGGGGTACGGGCAGTACTTC.

The V call is TRBV19, the J call TRBJ2-7; perhaps TRBD2 as D (7 bases). The ends were cut back, 5 bases at V and 0 bases at J, with 11 bases in the middle. This CDR3 is built from 14 residues. CDR1 is LNHDA and CDR2 is SQIVND in the germline V gene (reference sequence). The CDR3 DNA reads as TGTGCCAGTAGTCGGGGGGCTGGCTCCTACGAGCAGTACTTC. This translates into CASSRGAGSYEQYF.

The CDR3 here is CASRYGQGSYEQYF. CDR3 coding DNA: TGTGCCAGCAGATACGGACAGGGTAGCTACGAGCAGTACTTC. The chain is built from TRBV6-5 and TRBJ2-7; 8 nucleotides agree with TRBD1. Per the germline V gene, CDR1 is MNHEY and CDR2 is SVGAGI. This CDR3 is built from 14 residues. The J segment lost 3 bases and the V segment lost 6 bases, leaving 7 bases of the junction unmatched.

This chain uses TRBV30 with TRBJ1-4; tentatively, D is TRBD1 (6 bases). The V end was cut by 6 bases, the J end by 8 bases, with 22 bases between. The V gene's germline CDR1 is GTSNPN and CDR2 SVGIG (reference sequence). The CDR3 is made up of 15 amino acids. CDR3 sequence: CACLTGGGGEEKLFF. CDR3 sequence (DNA): TGTGCCTGCCTGACCGGGGGGGGCGGAGAAGAAAAACTGTTTTTT.

This clone was found once. The rearrangement joins TRBV2 to TRBJ1-4; 7 bases match TRBD1. Germline V gene sequence: CDR1 SNHLY, CDR2 FYNNEI. V shed 3 bases, J shed 0 bases, and the junction held 1 base outside the gene matches. The CDR3 covers 15 residues. The CDR3 region is CASSDRGATNEKLFF. The CDR3, as DNA: TGTGCCAGCAGTGACAGGGGGGCAACTAATGAAAAACTGTTTTTT.